Listed below are T cell receptor beta chains from one sample, sequenced in a study of regulatory and conventional T cells in breast cancer. TCRdb fed the PCR reads into MiXCR, producing one record per CDR3 protein. In the table there are some 1,200 distinct CDR3 sequences, about 39% of which are singletons. Material: regulatory T cells from blood. Every receptor here comes from a female donor with breast cancer. The CDR3 runs from the conserved cysteine through the conserved F or W. D genes are given only for firm matches. Some rows have no size entry. The others give once, few or many, or a class for an expanded clone.

d_call j_call clone_size v_call cdr3_nt cdr3_aa
NA TRBJ2-1 NA TRBV20-1 TGCAGTGCTAGAGGCAGGGCCACCTACAATGAGCAGTTCTTC CSARGRATYNEQFF
NA TRBJ1-1 NA TRBV29-1 TGCAGCGTTGATTCGTCGAACACTGAAGCTTTCTTT CSVDSSNTEAFF
TRBD2 TRBJ2-5 few TRBV6-6 TGTGCCAGCAGATCGACTAGCAGGGAGACCCAGTACTTC CASRSTSRETQYF
NA TRBJ1-2 NA TRBV18 TGTGCCAGCTCACCAATTCTTCTACGACAGGACTATGGCTACACCTTC CASSPILLRQDYGYTF
NA TRBJ1-1 few TRBV3-1 TGTGCCAGCAGTGCGGTTGAAGGGAACACTGAAGCTTTCTTT CASSAVEGNTEAFF
NA TRBJ2-7 hyperexpanded TRBV6-2/TRBV6-3 TGTGCCAGCAGTTACGGACCCTACGAGCAGTACTTC CASSYGPYEQYF
NA TRBJ1-2 NA TRBV6-1 TGTGCCAGCAGTGAATTGGGTAGTCATGGCTACACCTTC CASSELGSHGYTF
TRBD1 TRBJ2-7 large TRBV5-1 TGCGCCAGCAGCTTGGGGGGACAGGGCCCCTACGAGCAGTACTTC CASSLGGQGPYEQYF
NA TRBJ2-2 few TRBV6-5 TGTGCCAGCAGTTACTCGAGTAACGGGGAGCTGTTTTTT CASSYSSNGELFF
NA TRBJ2-3 NA TRBV12-3/TRBV12-4 TGTGCCAGCACGGAGGGGCTAAAAGATACGCAGTATTTT CASTEGLKDTQYF